A single sample is the source of the 14 T cell receptor beta chains below, sequenced in a study of T cell repertoires in aging, cancer and after chemotherapy. The template was genomic DNA from peripheral blood, not RNA. TRB rearrangements spanning V, D and J were amplified using mixed TRB-A/B primers. TCRdb re-called the multiplex PCR reads with MiXCR, one entry per CDR3 protein. The sample comprises 2,000 to 2,500 distinct CDR3 sequences, about a third of which are singletons, and roughly 40% rests with the top ten. Sample: blood. Receptors originate from a human donor in good health.

This chain connects TRBV11-2 to TRBJ2-5, with 10 nucleotides matching TRBD1. Trimming removed 4 bases from V and 4 bases from J; junction bases left unmatched: 0. CDR3 size: 13 residues. Per germline, CDR1 SGHAT and CDR2 FQNNGV. DNA for the CDR3: TGTGCCAGCAGCTGGGACAGGGGAGAGACCCAGTACTTC. It specifies CASSWDRGETQYF.

The chain uses TRBV6-5 and TRBJ2-3, with 7 bases aligning to TRBD2. The V gene's germline CDR1 is MNHEY and CDR2 SVGAGI. This CDR3 is built from 14 residues. With 10 bases clipped from V and 6 bases from J, the junction kept 13 bases outside the gene matches. CDR3 in DNA: TGTGCCACCACCGGGACTATCGGTACGGATACGCAGTATTTT. It encodes CATTGTIGTDTQYF.

This clonotype was detected only a few times. This rearrangement joins TRBV15 to TRBJ1-2; TRBD1 matches at 11 bases. The CDR3 runs to 16 residues. The V gene end was trimmed by 2 bases and the J gene end by 4 bases; junction bases not matched to a gene: 6. CDR1 LNHNV and CDR2 YYDKDF come from the germline V gene (reference sequence). CDR3 amino acids: CATSRKRTGGAYGYTF. The CDR3 DNA reads TGTGCCACCAGCAGAAAACGGACAGGGGGCGCCTATGGCTACACCTTC.

The genes are TRBV7-9 and TRBJ1-2, with D tentatively TRBD1 (6 bases). This CDR3 spans 12 amino acids. V was shortened by 4 bases and J by 7 bases, with 10 bases between the two germline ends. CDR1 is SEHNR, CDR2 FQNEAQ, per germline (reference sequence). The CDR3 DNA is TGTGCCAGCAGCTCACAGGGAAGTGGCTACACCTTC. Its protein is CASSSQGSGYTF.

This clonotype has only a few counts. V and J are TRBV7-2 and TRBJ2-7; TRBD1 is a possible D gene (5 bases). This CDR3 contains 13 residues. Trimming pared 3 bases from V and 5 bases from J, leaving 11 bases between. The germline V gene has CDR1 SGHTA and CDR2 FQGNSA. CDR3 DNA: TGTGCCAGCAGCTTTGCAGGGTGGGACGAGCAGTACTTC. It specifies CASSFAGWDEQYF. The full variable domain, in which reference TRBV7-2 and TRBJ2-7 provide the parts outside the CDR3, is GAGVSQSPSNKVTEKGKDVELRCDPISGHTALYWYRQSLGQGLEFLIYFQGNSAPDKSGLPSDRFSAERTGGSVSTLTIQRTQQEDSAVYLCASSFAGWDEQYFGPGTRLTVT.

This clonotype was observed a few times. This chain links TRBV14 with TRBJ1-2; no clear D gene. The V and J ends lost 0 bases and 4 bases respectively, with 15 bases between them. The germline V gene has CDR1 SGHDN and CDR2 FVKESK. This CDR3 has 16 amino acids. The CDR3 DNA is TGTGCCAGCAGCCAAGATCCTGGAATTGGAGCCTATGGCTACACCTTC. It encodes CASSQDPGIGAYGYTF.

There are a few counts of this clonotype. This chain connects TRBV27 to TRBJ1-5, with a weak D call TRBD1 (5 bases). The CDR3 is made up of 14 amino acids. Germline CDR1 is MNHEY and CDR2 is SMNVEV (reference sequence). V lost 3 bases to trimming and J lost 6 bases, with 12 bases between them. The CDR3 region is CASSFSGKVQPQHF. CDR3 DNA sequence: TGTGCCAGCAGTTTTTCAGGGAAGGTTCAGCCCCAGCATTTT.

Relative to its sample, this clonotype is large. This chain links TRBV29-1 with TRBJ2-1, with D tentatively TRBD1 (6 bases). Trimming took off 4 bases at V and 4 bases at J, with 29 bases between the two ends. There are 19 residues in the CDR3. In germline, CDR1 is SQVTM, CDR2 ANQGSEA. The CDR3 reads CSVGRGGRPGLGKYNEQFF. CDR3 DNA sequence: TGCAGCGTTGGACGAGGGGGTAGGCCTGGTTTGGGGAAATACAATGAGCAGTTCTTC.

In its sample, this clonotype ranks as large (0.1 to 1%). The chain links TRBV30 to TRBJ2-5; tentative D call: TRBD1 (5 bases). This CDR3 comprises 14 residues. With 1 base removed from V and 2 bases from J, the gap between germline ends came to 11 bases. Germline V lookup: CDR1 GTSNPN, CDR2 SVGIG (reference sequence). The CDR3 protein is CAWSGGSFQETQYF. CDR3 nucleotides: TGTGCCTGGAGTGGGGGCTCCTTTCAAGAGACCCAGTACTTC.

The V gene is TRBV12-3 or TRBV12-4, the J gene TRBJ2-2, with TRBD2 matching 14 bases. The CDR3 totals 18 residues. V was pared by 7 bases and J by 1 base, with 8 bases of the junction left unmatched. The CDR3 loop is CASTLRGTSGGNTGELFF. In DNA, the CDR3 is TGTGCCAGCACCCTGCGTGGGACTAGCGGGGGGAACACCGGGGAGCTGTTTTTT.

On this clonotype: One end of the junction fails to match germline, which may point to a read error. The chain employs TRBV5-3 and TRBJ2-1; TRBD2 agrees at 8 bases. TRBV5-3 is treated as an ORF (open reading frame) with a function not yet certain. CDR3 length equals 13 residues. The CDR3 DNA reads TGCGCCAGCCTCCGGGAGGGCAGCAATGAGCAGTTCTTC. It is translated as CASLREGSNEQFF.

This sequence joins TRBV14 and TRBJ2-3; 7 bases match TRBD2. Per germline, CDR1 SGHDN and CDR2 FVKESK. J gave up 1 base and V 1 base, and 5 bases lay outside the gene matches. The length of the CDR3 is 16 residues. The CDR3 is CASSQAGLAGTDTQYF. In DNA, the CDR3 is TGTGCCAGCAGCCAAGCGGGGCTAGCGGGCACAGATACGCAGTATTTT. The full variable domain, completed using reference TRBV14 and TRBJ2-3, is EAGVTQFPSHSVIEKGQTVTLRCDPISGHDNLYWYRRVMGKEIKFLLHFVKESKQDESGMPNNRFLAERTGGTYSTLKVQPAELEDSGVYFCASSQAGLAGTDTQYFGPGTRLTVL.

The chain links TRBV19 to TRBJ2-3, with 7 bases lining up with TRBD2. The CDR3 covers 15 residues. V lost 7 bases and J lost 2; bases outside the gene matches: 9. Germline loops: CDR1 LNHDA, CDR2 SQIVND (reference sequence). CDR3 protein: CASKTASGSTDTQYF. The DNA of the CDR3 is TGTGCCAGTAAAACGGCTAGCGGCTCCACAGATACGCAGTATTTT.

V is TRBV6-2 or TRBV6-3 and J is TRBJ2-3, with D possibly matching TRBD2 (6 bases). This CDR3 contains 16 residues. V gave up 6 bases and J gave up 1 base, with 17 bases separating them. Looked up from germline, CDR1 is MNHEY and CDR2 is SVGEGT. The CDR3 here is CASSETSGGGTDTQYF. As DNA, the CDR3 is TGTGCCAGCAGCGAAACCTCAGGAGGGGGCACAGATACGCAGTATTTT.